The entry that follows covers one TCR beta chain sequence. Its antigen remains unknown. The run depth of the assay was deep. Per the authors' pipeline: Quality scores were absent from the junction-only immunoSEQ sequences, so filtering differed. Profiling relied on immunoSEQ multiplex PCR, and the TCRdb table lists in-frame clones only, not all of them. That table furnishes V, J and clone size, whereas the DNA furnished D and trimming. The sample has 1,500,000 or so clones, 98% seen once; the top ten hold around 0.38%. These data originate in a study of shared clonotypes between healthy human individuals. General study results and limits: Shared across several donors were 5% to 6% of the naive CD4 clonotypes.

Naive CD4+ cells were CD45RA-selected; the remaining cells were memory. The CDR3 contains 16 residues. Per germline, CDR1 SGHNT and CDR2 YENEEA. The V and J ends lost 3 bases and 0 bases respectively, with 11 bases between them. The sequence was collected from a man under 40 in good health. Sequencing input: naive CD4+ T cells sorted from blood. The subset denotes: CD45RA+ positively selected. The chain combines TRBV11-3 with TRBJ2-2, with D perhaps being TRBD1 or TRBD2 (5 bases each). This CDR3 is CASSLGRGANTGELFF. The CDR3 coding sequence is TGTGCCAGCAGCTTGGGACGCGGCGCGAACACCGGGGAGCTGTTTTTT.